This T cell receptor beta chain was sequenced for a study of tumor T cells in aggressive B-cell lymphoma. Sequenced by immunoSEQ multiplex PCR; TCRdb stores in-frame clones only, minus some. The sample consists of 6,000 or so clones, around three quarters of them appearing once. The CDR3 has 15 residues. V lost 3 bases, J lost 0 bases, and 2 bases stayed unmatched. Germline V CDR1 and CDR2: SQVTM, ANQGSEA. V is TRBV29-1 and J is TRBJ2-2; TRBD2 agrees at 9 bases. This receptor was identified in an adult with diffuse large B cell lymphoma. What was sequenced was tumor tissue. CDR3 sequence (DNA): TGCAGCGTTGATGGACTAGCGCCGAACACCGGGGAGCTGTTTTTT. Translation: CSVDGLAPNTGELFF.